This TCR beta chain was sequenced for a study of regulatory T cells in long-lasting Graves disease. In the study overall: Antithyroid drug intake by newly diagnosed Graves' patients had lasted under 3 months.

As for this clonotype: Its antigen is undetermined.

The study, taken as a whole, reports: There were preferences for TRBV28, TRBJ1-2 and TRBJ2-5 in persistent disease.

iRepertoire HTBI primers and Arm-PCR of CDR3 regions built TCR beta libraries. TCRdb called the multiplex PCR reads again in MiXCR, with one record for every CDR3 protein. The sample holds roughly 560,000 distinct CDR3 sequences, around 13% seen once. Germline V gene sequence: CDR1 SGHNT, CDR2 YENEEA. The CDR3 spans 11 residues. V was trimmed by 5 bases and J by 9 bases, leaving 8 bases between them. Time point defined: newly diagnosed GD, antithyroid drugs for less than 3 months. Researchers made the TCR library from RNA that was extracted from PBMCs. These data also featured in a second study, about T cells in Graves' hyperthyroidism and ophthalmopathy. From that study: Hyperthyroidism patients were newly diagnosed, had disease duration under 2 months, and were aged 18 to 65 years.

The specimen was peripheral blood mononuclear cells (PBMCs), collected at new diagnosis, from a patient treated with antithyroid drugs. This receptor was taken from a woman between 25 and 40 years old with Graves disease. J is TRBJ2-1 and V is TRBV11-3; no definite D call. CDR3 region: CASSLRFEQFF. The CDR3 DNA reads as TGTGCCAGCAGCCTGAGATTTGAGCAGTTCTTC.